The text below deals with one T cell receptor beta chain. The antigen is not known. This sample's time point: baseline pretreatment blood. Treatment here: 15 Gy SBRT to primary tumor, nephrectomy 4 weeks later. The data were produced by immunoSEQ multiplex PCR, yet TCRdb's version contains in-frame clones alone and is incomplete. The sample lists 110,000 to 150,000 clones, roughly 80% occurring once. This sample was taken from a study of radiation and T cells in renal cell carcinoma. Findings of the study overall: From baseline, blood top tumor clonotypes peaked at 2 weeks post-radiation.

The CDR3 runs 16 residues. Trimming cost V 3 bases and J 3 bases; bases outside gene matches: 5. Germline V gene data show CDR1 as SGDLS and CDR2 as YYNGEE. This chain links TRBV9 with TRBJ2-2, with 10 positions matching TRBD1. The TCR comes from a woman aged 50 to 65 with renal cell carcinoma. Specimen: blood, collected from a patient whose treatment included radiotherapy and nephrectomy. CDR3 bases: TGTGCCAGCAGCGGTAGACAGGGGGCGGACACCGGGGAGCTGTTTTTT. It codes for CASSGRQGADTGELFF.